This entry features one T cell receptor (beta chain) sequence. The CDR3 contains 15 residues. Germline V CDR1 and CDR2: SNHLY, FYNNEI. The J segment lost 3 bases and the V segment lost 8 bases, leaving 10 bases of the junction unmatched. Assay used: immunoSEQ multiplex PCR; TCRdb lists only in-frame clones, some missing. The sample consists of 61,000 or so clones, 65% to 85% of them appearing once. This sample was included in a study of blood T cell repertoires in COVID-19. The sample comprised peripheral blood. The clonotype comes from a woman in her sixties or seventies with acute or convalescent COVID-19. The gene calls are TRBV2 and TRBJ2-1; 7 bases match TRBD2. CDR3 nucleotides: TGTGCCAGCCTGACCAGCGGGACGGTCTACAATGAGCAGTTCTTC. Protein product: CASLTSGTVYNEQFF.